Listed below are T cell receptor beta chains from one sample, sequenced in a study of control samples from healthy donors and cancer patients. The method was immunoSEQ multiplex PCR; TCRdb's version includes in-frame clones alone and lacks a portion of them. The sample has 130,000 to 150,000 clones, roughly 94% seen once; the top ten hold 13% to 15%. The source material was PBMCs. These receptors all come from a man between 60 and 75 years old with colorectal cancer. CDR3s include the opening cysteine and the closing phenylalanine or tryptophan. A D gene is named only where the DNA matches it firmly. Some rows mark clone size as missing; the rest say once, few, many or name a class of expanded clone.

abundance,v_gene,len,j_gene,d_gene,CDR3nt,CDR3aa
-,TRBV7-8,13,TRBJ2-5,-,TGTGCCAGCAGCCCAGGGGTTAAGGAGACCCAGTACTTC,CASSPGVKETQYF
-,TRBV2,13,TRBJ1-2,-,TGTGCCAGCAGAAACCGGGACTTCTATGGCTACACCTTC,CASRNRDFYGYTF
-,TRBV7-8,14,TRBJ1-2,-,TGTGCCAGCAGCTTACGCCTGGTCAACTATGGCTACACCTTC,CASSLRLVNYGYTF
-,TRBV19,16,TRBJ1-2,TRBD1,TGTGCCAGTAGCTCCGGAGGGGACAGAGCTAACTATGGCTACACCTTC,CASSSGGDRANYGYTF
-,TRBV6-2/TRBV6-3,12,TRBJ1-1,-,TGTGCCAGCAGTCGAGGGGGAACTGAAGCTTTCTTT,CASSRGGTEAFF
-,TRBV11-2,15,TRBJ2-3,-,TGTGCCAGCAGCTTAGTCCCTACCTCTACAGATACGCAGTATTTT,CASSLVPTSTDTQYF
-,TRBV11-2,15,TRBJ2-3,TRBD2,TGTGCCAGCAGCTTAGACCAGCGGGGTGGGTCGGCGCAGTATTTT,CASSLDQRGGSAQYF
-,TRBV7-9,16,TRBJ2-3,TRBD2,TGTGCCAGCAGTCCGGGACTAGCGGGGGGGCATGATACGCAGTATTTT,CASSPGLAGGHDTQYF
-,TRBV30,14,TRBJ2-7,-,TGTGCCTGGAGCATGAGGGGATGGGGCTACGAGCAGTACTTC,CAWSMRGWGYEQYF
once,TRBV7-6,16,TRBJ1-2,-,TGTGCCAGCAGCTTAGAGCAGGGGCCCGCTCCCTATGGCTACACCTTC,CASSLEQGPAPYGYTF
-,TRBV2,12,TRBJ2-3,-,TGTGCCAGCAGTGGACAAGGAAATACGCAGTATTTT,CASSGQGNTQYF
-,TRBV4-1,16,TRBJ1-1,TRBD1,TGCGCCAGCAGCCATAGACTGGGACAGTTTTACACTGAAGCTTTCTTT,CASSHRLGQFYTEAFF
-,TRBV18,16,TRBJ1-4,-,TGTGCCAGCTCACTCGGAACCGGAACCCCAAAGATCGGACTGTTTTTT,CASSLGTGTPKIGLFF
-,TRBV9,14,TRBJ2-1,TRBD1,TGTGCCAGCAGCGCACAGGGGACCTACAATGAGCAGTTCTTC,CASSAQGTYNEQFF
-,TRBV9,12,TRBJ1-2,-,TGTGCCAGCAGCGTATCTACGAGTGGCTACACCTTC,CASSVSTSGYTF
once,TRBV4-2,16,TRBJ1-1,TRBD1,TGTGCCAGCAGCCAAGATCGGGGGACAGTGAACACTGAAGCTTTCTTT,CASSQDRGTVNTEAFF
once,TRBV15,13,TRBJ1-1,-,TGTGCCACCAGCAGGGACATGAACACTGAAGCTTTCTTT,CATSRDMNTEAFF
-,TRBV11-3,14,TRBJ2-2,TRBD1,TGTGCCAGCAGCTCGACAGGGGCGACCGGGGAGCTGTTTTTT,CASSSTGATGELFF
-,TRBV27,11,TRBJ1-1,-,TGTGCCAGCTCCGGTTTCACTGAAGCTTTCTTT,CASSGFTEAFF
-,TRBV5-4,14,TRBJ2-1,TRBD2,TGTGCCAGCAGTAGCGGGGGCTCCTACAATGAGCAGTTCTTC,CASSSGGSYNEQFF
-,TRBV6-5,13,TRBJ1-2,-,TGTGCCAGCACCACCGAGCGGGGGGATGGCTACACCTTC,CASTTERGDGYTF
-,TRBV5-1,17,TRBJ2-5,TRBD2,TGCGCCAGCAGCTTCGGGACTAGCGGGGGGGCATTAGAGACCCAGTACTTC,CASSFGTSGGALETQYF
-,TRBV6-5,14,TRBJ2-3,-,TGTGCCAGCAGTTACACCAGGGTAACAGATACGCAGTATTTT,CASSYTRVTDTQYF
-,TRBV10-3,13,TRBJ2-5,-,TGTGCCATCAGTGTTGGATTACAAGAGACCCAGTACTTC,CAISVGLQETQYF
-,TRBV7-9,13,TRBJ1-1,-,TGTGCCAGCACCCAACAGGGCGCAGCTGAAGCTTTCTTT,CASTQQGAAEAFF
-,TRBV29-1,14,TRBJ2-7,-,TGCAGCGTTGAGGCCACAGGGATCCCCTACGAGCAGTACTTC,CSVEATGIPYEQYF
-,TRBV4-3,20,TRBJ1-1,-,TGCGCCAGCAGCCAAGATGGGGGGATGAGCAGGGGCCCCTTGAACACTGAAGCTTTCTTT,CASSQDGGMSRGPLNTEAFF